The 22 T cell receptor beta chains presented below share a single source sample, sequenced in a study of T cells in tumors after PD-1 blockade. Measured with immunoSEQ multiplex PCR; TCRdb has only the in-frame clones, and not every one. There are tens of thousands of clones in the sample; 74% occur only once, and about 4.8% lies in the top ten. The starting material was PBMCs, obtained after anti-PD-1 treatment. Every receptor here comes from a human donor with basal cell carcinoma.

The chain joins TRBV10-3 to TRBJ2-2, with D possibly TRBD1 on 5 matching bases. This CDR3 contains 13 residues. The germline gives CDR1 ENHRY, CDR2 SYGVKD. V dropped 3 bases and J dropped 5 bases, with 7 bases sitting between them. DNA for the CDR3: TGTGCCATCAGTGAAAGACAGACCGGGGAGCTGTTTTTT. It is translated as CAISERQTGELFF.

This chain joins TRBV18 and TRBJ1-2; 8 nucleotides align to TRBD1. The ends lost 8 bases at V and 4 bases at J; junction bases unmatched: 6. The CDR3 contains 13 residues. Per the germline V gene, CDR1 is KGHSH and CDR2 is LQKENI. CDR3 DNA: TGTGCCAGCCGCTCGGGGACAGGCTATGGCTACACCTTC. It encodes CASRSGTGYGYTF.

As for this clone: Compared with germline, one end of the junction differs, possibly owing to a read error. The chain carries TRBV7-9 and TRBJ1-5; D is perhaps TRBD1 (6 bases). The CDR3 has 17 residues. Germline values: CDR1 SEHNR, CDR2 FQNEAQ (reference sequence). CDR3 nucleotides: TGTGCCAGCAGTTTAGGGGGTTTCGGCGGATACAATCAGCCCCAGCATTTT. It is translated as CASSLGGFGGYNQPQHF.

The rearrangement joins TRBV3-1 (or the pseudogene TRBV3-2) to TRBJ1-4; TRBD1 agrees at 7 bases. Germline V gene data show CDR1 as LGHDT and CDR2 as YNNKEL (reference sequence). V was clipped by 3 bases and J by 5 bases; unmatched bases: 3. The CDR3 totals 14 residues. The CDR3 DNA reads TGTGCCAGCAGCCACCCGGGACAGAATGAAAAACTGTTTTTT. It encodes CASSHPGQNEKLFF.

The chain combines TRBV28 with TRBJ1-5; tentative D call: TRBD1 (6 bases). The ends were cut back, 1 base at V and 5 bases at J, with 12 bases in the middle. The V gene's germline CDR1 is MDHEN and CDR2 SYDVKM. The CDR3 contains 15 residues. CDR3 sequence: CASSLSSGGHQPQHF. Here the CDR3 DNA reads TGTGCCAGCAGTTTATCGTCGGGGGGCCATCAGCCCCAGCATTTT.

This sequence joins TRBV10-3 and TRBJ1-2; D ambiguous. The V gene's germline CDR1 is ENHRY and CDR2 SYGVKD. This CDR3 is 16 amino acids long. With 0 bases removed from V and 5 bases from J, the gap between germline ends came to 16 bases. The CDR3 sequence: CAISESSLSGGYGYTF. In nucleotides, the CDR3 is TGTGCCATCAGTGAGTCTTCTCTAAGTGGTGGTTATGGCTACACCTTC.

CDR3: CASSPGQRLWDYGYTF. The CDR3 bases are TGTGCCAGCTCACCGGGACAGCGACTATGGGACTATGGCTACACCTTC. The chain is built from TRBV18 and TRBJ1-2; 7 bases match TRBD1. The CDR3 runs 16 residues. With 3 bases clipped from V and 3 bases from J, the junction kept 10 bases outside the gene matches. The germline V gene encodes CDR1 KGHSH and CDR2 LQKENI.

The V call is TRBV5-6, the J call TRBJ2-2; D is perhaps TRBD1 or TRBD2 (5 bases each). This CDR3 region has 16 residues. The V and J ends lost 4 bases and 0 bases respectively, with 13 bases between them. Germline CDR1 and CDR2: SGHDT and YYEEEE. CDR3 residues: CASSPKPGPNTGELFF. In nucleotides, the CDR3 is TGTGCCAGCAGCCCAAAGCCGGGACCGAACACCGGGGAGCTGTTTTTT.

This clone was seen only a few times. The rearrangement uses TRBV3-1 (or the pseudogene TRBV3-2) and TRBJ1-1, with no clear D. This CDR3 is 13 amino acids long. Per the germline V gene, CDR1 is LGHDT and CDR2 is YNNKEL (reference sequence). V gave up 1 base and J gave up 10 bases, with 13 bases separating them. This CDR3 is CASSQAGYGRAFF. As DNA, the CDR3 is TGTGCCAGCAGCCAAGCCGGATACGGGAGAGCTTTCTTT.

The chain is built from TRBV10-2 and TRBJ1-6, with D unclear. The CDR3 runs to 16 residues. Trimming stripped 0 bases from V and 9 bases from J, with 15 bases between. CDR1 is WSHSY, CDR2 SAAADI, per germline. The CDR3 bases are TGCGCCAGCAGTGAGTCTGGGCAAATCGGGGTTTCACCCCTCCACTTT. Its translation is CASSESGQIGVSPLHF.

The rearrangement links TRBV19 to TRBJ2-7; 11 bases match TRBD1. V was clipped by 3 bases and J by 7 bases; unmatched bases: 5. The germline gives CDR1 LNHDA, CDR2 SQIVND (reference sequence). The CDR3 loop spans 14 amino acids. The CDR3 region is CASSIGQGAGEQYF. CDR3 sequence (DNA): TGTGCCAGTAGTATTGGACAGGGGGCGGGAGAGCAGTACTTC.

The chain has TRBV30 and TRBJ1-5; no clear D. Germline V lookup: CDR1 GTSNPN, CDR2 SVGIG (reference sequence). V dropped 4 bases and J dropped 1 base, with 5 bases sitting between them. The CDR3 consists of 12 residues. The CDR3 reads CAWKDSNQPQHF. In nucleotides, the CDR3 is TGTGCCTGGAAGGACAGCAATCAGCCCCAGCATTTT.

The chain employs TRBV6-4 and TRBJ2-3; D is unclear. In germline, CDR1 is MRHNA, CDR2 SNTAGT. Trimming left V 3 bases short and J 2 bases short, with 6 bases between. The CDR3 runs to 13 residues. CDR3 bases: TGTGCCAGCAGTGAGATAGTCACAGATACGCAGTATTTT. Protein sequence: CASSEIVTDTQYF.

The V gene is TRBV30, the J gene TRBJ1-3; tentatively, D is TRBD1 (5 bases). Trimming removed 2 bases from V and 0 bases from J, with 14 bases in between. This CDR3 comprises 16 residues. Germline V gene sequence: CDR1 GTSNPN, CDR2 SVGIG (reference sequence). CDR3 region: CAWSIGRVNSGNTIYF. As DNA, the CDR3 is TGTGCCTGGAGTATAGGCAGGGTAAACTCTGGAAACACCATATATTTT.

In its sample, this clone was seen a few times. The chain recombines TRBV5-1 with TRBJ2-3; 10 nucleotides align to TRBD1. V trimming: 3 bases; J trimming: 0 bases; junction bases outside the gene matches: 13. CDR3 length: 19 residues. CDR1 and CDR2 (germline): SGHRS, YFSETQ. This chain's CDR3 is CASSSGTGAGPESTDTQYF. CDR3 coding DNA: TGCGCCAGCAGCTCCGGGACAGGGGCAGGGCCGGAAAGCACAGATACGCAGTATTTT.

The chain links TRBV14 to TRBJ2-3; D ambiguous. Trimming took 0 bases from V and 0 from J, leaving 10 bases between them. Germline V lookup: CDR1 SGHDN, CDR2 FVKESK. The CDR3 has 16 amino acids. CDR3 DNA sequence: TGTGCCAGCAGCCAAGATCGACGGAGTAGCACAGATACGCAGTATTTT. Translation: CASSQDRRSSTDTQYF.

V is TRBV7-4 and J is TRBJ1-1; 7 nucleotides match TRBD1. CDR1 SGHVT and CDR2 SQSDAQ come from the germline V gene. The V segment lost 0 bases and the J segment 0 bases; nucleotides outside the gene matches: 7. The CDR3 covers 17 residues. CDR3 sequence: CASSLAGPQGVNTEAFF. CDR3 nucleotides: TGTGCCAGCAGCTTAGCGGGACCCCAGGGGGTGAACACTGAAGCTTTCTTT. Using reference TRBV7-4 and TRBJ1-1 for the parts outside the CDR3, the full variable domain is GAGVSQSPRYKVAKRGRDVALRCDSISGHVTLYWYRQTLGQGSEVLTYSQSDAQRDKSGRPSGRFSAERPERSVSTLKIQRTEQGDSAVYLCASSLAGPQGVNTEAFFGQGTRLTVV.

The chain combines TRBV5-1 with TRBJ1-5; no clear D. Germline V CDR1 and CDR2: SGHRS, YFSETQ. The CDR3 contains 14 residues. V lost 2 bases, J lost 5 bases, and 11 bases lay in between. CDR3 DNA: TGCGCCAGCAGCTTCGAGGGTTTAGATCAGCCCCAGCATTTT. Translating it yields CASSFEGLDQPQHF.

The sample holds a few counts of this clone. V and J are TRBV28 and TRBJ1-1; tentatively, D is TRBD1 (6 bases). From germline, CDR1 is MDHEN and CDR2 SYDVKM. Trimming removed 5 bases from V and 5 bases from J, with 18 bases in between. There are 15 residues in the CDR3. CDR3 sequence: CASSAKGGALTEAFF. DNA for the CDR3: TGTGCCAGCAGTGCCAAGGGGGGGGCTTTGACTGAAGCTTTCTTT.

The chain couples TRBV6-1 to TRBJ2-2, with D uncertain. Looked up from germline, CDR1 is MNHNS and CDR2 is SASEGT. With 5 bases removed from V and 3 bases from J, the gap between germline ends came to 7 bases. This CDR3 has 13 amino acids. DNA for the CDR3: TGTGCCAGCAGTTCCCCGGACACCGGGGAGCTGTTTTTT. Residues: CASSSPDTGELFF.

A few counts support this clone. This chain links TRBV6-1 with TRBJ2-7, with TRBD2 identical over 8 bases. Germline-derived CDR1 and CDR2 are MNHNS and SASEGT. The CDR3 totals 15 residues. Trimming took 1 base from V and 3 from J; bases not matched to a gene: 5. The CDR3 DNA is TGTGCCAGCAGTGAAGAAAGCGGGGGAAGCTACGAGCAGTACTTC. It encodes CASSEESGGSYEQYF.

This clone was detected a few times. CDR3 DNA sequence: TGTGCCAGCAGCCAAGATCTGGGGTCTGGGGAGCAGTACTTC. This gives the protein CASSQDLGSGEQYF. The chain recombines TRBV3-1 (or the pseudogene TRBV3-2) with TRBJ2-7; no reliable D call. There are 14 residues in the CDR3. Germline CDR1 and CDR2: LGHDT and YNNKEL (reference sequence). V gave up 0 bases and J gave up 7 bases, with 13 bases separating them.